These T cell receptor beta chains were read from a single sample in a study of blood T cell repertoires in COVID-19. Some clones are missing from TCRdb's copy, which holds only in-frame ones; the method was immunoSEQ multiplex PCR. The sample lists approximately 150,000 clones, approximately 80% occurring once. The sequencing sample was made of PBMCs or T cells enriched from blood (not recorded which). The receptors come from a man between 65 and 80 years old who had been exposed to COVID-19. CDR3s include the opening cysteine and the closing phenylalanine or tryptophan. D genes are given only for firm matches. Not every row has a clone size; where given, it reads once, few, many or a size class.

d_call,clone_size,v_call,j_call,cdr3_nt,cdr3_aa
-,-,TRBV28,TRBJ1-2,TGTGCCAGCAGTTTACGGGGAAACTATGGCTACACCTTC,CASSLRGNYGYTF
TRBD1,-,TRBV3-1/TRBV3-2,TRBJ1-4,TGTGCCAGCAGCCCCGGACAGGTTCTTAATGAAAAACTGTTTTTT,CASSPGQVLNEKLFF
-,once,TRBV2,TRBJ1-4,TGTGCCAGCAGTGAAGGAGTCCTAGGGAGGGAAAAACTGTTTTTT,CASSEGVLGREKLFF
-,few,TRBV7-2,TRBJ2-7,TGTGCCAGCAGCCTCGGAAGAGGAAGTGCCTACGAGCAGTACTTC,CASSLGRGSAYEQYF
TRBD2,-,TRBV3-1/TRBV3-2,TRBJ2-2,TGTGCCAGCAGCCACTACCGGGGACTAGCGGGATCGGACACCGGGGAGCTGTTTTTT,CASSHYRGLAGSDTGELFF
TRBD2,-,TRBV3-1/TRBV3-2,TRBJ2-3,TGTGCCAGCAGCCAAGAAGTGGGACTAGCGGATAATACGCAGTATTTT,CASSQEVGLADNTQYF
TRBD1,-,TRBV29-1,TRBJ2-5,TGCAGCGTTGAAGTAGTCGGGACAGGGGCTTCGGGGACCCAGTACTTC,CSVEVVGTGASGTQYF
-,once,TRBV30,TRBJ1-2,TGTGCCTGGAGTCGCCTACCCGTATCCAGCGCCTACACCTTC,CAWSRLPVSSAYTF
-,-,TRBV6-5,TRBJ1-1,TGTGCCAGCAGTTACTCTCCAGGCGGGACTGAAGCTTTCTTT,CASSYSPGGTEAFF
-,-,TRBV12-3/TRBV12-4,TRBJ2-1,TGTGCCAGCAGCGCTACAGGTTCCAATGAGCAGTTCTTC,CASSATGSNEQFF
TRBD1,-,TRBV9,TRBJ1-3,TGTGCCAGCAGCTTGACCTCAGGGGGGCCGTTCTTCGGTGGAAACACCATATATTTT,CASSLTSGGPFFGGNTIYF
TRBD1,-,TRBV28,TRBJ1-3,TGTGCCAGCAGTCCGGGACAGTCTAGTGGAAACACCATATATTTT,CASSPGQSSGNTIYF
TRBD2,-,TRBV10-2,TRBJ2-7,TGCGCCAGCAGTGAAAACCCGGGACTAGCGGGGGCCTACGAGCAGTACTTC,CASSENPGLAGAYEQYF
-,-,TRBV5-1,TRBJ1-2,TGCGCCAGCAGCTTCGAGACAGGTGGATATGGCTACACCTTC,CASSFETGGYGYTF
-,-,TRBV10-3,TRBJ1-1,TGTGCCATCAGTGGGCCCGGACAGACCTCTGAAGCTTTCTTT,CAISGPGQTSEAFF
TRBD1,-,TRBV19,TRBJ1-2,TGTGCCAGTAGTACCGGGACAGGGACTAACTATGGCTACACCTTC,CASSTGTGTNYGYTF
-,-,TRBV6-2/TRBV6-3,TRBJ1-1,TGTGCCAGCAGTTACGGCGCACGGGTGAACACTGAAGCTTTCTTT,CASSYGARVNTEAFF
-,-,TRBV27,TRBJ2-7,TGTGCCAGCAGGATCTCGAGGGCCAGTCCCTACGAGCAGTACTTC,CASRISRASPYEQYF